This TCR beta chain was sequenced during a study of chemoradiotherapy in HPV16-positive cancers (dated by TCRdb to between 2020 and 2023). Regarding the complete study: Candidate HPV-specific T-cell clones and common TCR motifs were defined through functional T-cell assays on cells from a couple of HPV16-positive patients. Whether T-cell immunity against the HPV oncoproteins E6 and E7 changes during chemoradiotherapy and whether survival is affected by this immunity were examined in the study. The candidate HPV-specific TCRs and motifs were subsequently tracked in TCR repertoires obtained from roughly 85 patients with HPV-related cancers. The investigation overall reported the following: The functional definition of HPV-specific T cells came from only a couple of HPV16-positive patients, and the survival association was reported for HPV16-positive patients. In HPV16-positive patients, expansion of HPV-responsive T cells during chemoradiotherapy was associated with improved recurrence-free survival. Expansion of candidate HPV-specific clones and E7-related TCR motifs was observed in the tumor microenvironment during treatment, whereas no such expansion was observed for non-HPV-specific T cells.

According to the germline V gene, CDR1 reads MGHRA and CDR2 reads YSYEKL. From its cysteine to its phenylalanine, the CDR3 spans 13 amino acids. The entry retains the CDR3 DNA only, 39 bases that are in frame from base 1. Germline trimming: 4 bases from V, 7 bases from J; junction bases outside gene matches: 7. Repertoires were sampled multiple times during chemoradiotherapy, which allowed clonal expansion in the tumor microenvironment to be followed. Library preparation was by the immunoSEQ multiplex PCR assay. What TCRdb holds here is the immuneACCESS table cut down to in-frame rearrangements. Part of the clones is not present; checked against another copy, under half of the missing clones reflect an unresolved V gene, and the others are unexplained. The sample has tens of thousands of clones on record, 87% of them singletons. Jointly, the top ten make up 4.5% of the sample. In regard to this clone: It lacks a known antigen. The record has no base qualities; no much larger clone is one base away.

This clonotype originated in a human donor with HPV-associated anogenital cancer. The receptor chain draws on TRBV4-1 and TRBJ2-7; TRBD1 fits 7 bases in the junction. The sequencing here drew on blood, taken from a patient who underwent chemoradiotherapy. The sequence in DNA is TGCGCCAGCAGCCTACAGGGGATGGGAGAGCAGTACTTC. This translates into CASSLQGMGEQYF.